This T cell receptor beta chain emerged from a study of cytotoxic CD8 clonotypes in ibrutinib-treated CLL. Study at large: The subjects consisted of roughly ten relapsed/refractory and roughly 15 treatment-naive individuals, with around 17 IGHV unmutated.

V lost 0 bases and J 7 bases, leaving 9 bases between the germline ends. The CDR3 extends over 13 amino acids. The V gene's germline CDR1 is MGHRA and CDR2 YSYEKL. The data were produced by immunoSEQ multiplex PCR, yet TCRdb's version contains in-frame clones alone and is incomplete. The data contain about 140,000 clones, around 93% of them singletons. This material consisted of PBMCs, taken after 12 months of ibrutinib treatment. The receptor comes from a human donor with chronic lymphocytic leukemia. This sequence joins TRBV4-1 and TRBJ1-1; no reliable D call. The CDR3 nucleotides read TGCGCCAGCAGCCAAGAGGTTCAGATTGAAGCTTTCTTT. It codes for CASSQEVQIEAFF.